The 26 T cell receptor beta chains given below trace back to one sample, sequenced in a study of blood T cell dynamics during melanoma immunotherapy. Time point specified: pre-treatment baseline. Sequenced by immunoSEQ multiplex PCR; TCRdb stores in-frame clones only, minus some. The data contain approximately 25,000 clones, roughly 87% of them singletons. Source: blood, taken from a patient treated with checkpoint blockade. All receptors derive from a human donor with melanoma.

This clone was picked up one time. The CDR3 region has the DNA TGTGCCAACGTAGCGCTCCCCGCCAATGAGCAGTTCTTC. This translates into CANVALPANEQFF. V is TRBV7-6 and J is TRBJ2-1; D possibly corresponds to TRBD2 (5 bases). The CDR3 contains 13 residues. V was cut by 10 bases and J by 6 bases, with 16 bases left in between. Germline values: CDR1 SGHVS, CDR2 FNYEAQ.

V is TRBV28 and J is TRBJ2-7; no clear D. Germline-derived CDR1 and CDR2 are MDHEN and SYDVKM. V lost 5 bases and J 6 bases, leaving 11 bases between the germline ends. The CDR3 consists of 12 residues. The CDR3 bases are TGTGCCAGCAGTAACCTAGGAAGCGAGCAGTACTTC. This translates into CASSNLGSEQYF.

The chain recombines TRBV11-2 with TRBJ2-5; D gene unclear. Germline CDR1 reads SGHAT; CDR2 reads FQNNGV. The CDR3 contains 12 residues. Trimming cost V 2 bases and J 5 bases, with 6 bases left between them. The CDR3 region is CASSLPGETQYF. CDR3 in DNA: TGTGCCAGCAGCTTACCCGGGGAGACCCAGTACTTC.

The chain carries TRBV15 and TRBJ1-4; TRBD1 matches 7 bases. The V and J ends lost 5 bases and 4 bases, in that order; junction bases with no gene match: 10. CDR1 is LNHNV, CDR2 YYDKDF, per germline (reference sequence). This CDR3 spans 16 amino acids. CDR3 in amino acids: CATSPTTGPFNEKLFF. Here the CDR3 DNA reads TGTGCCACCAGCCCCACGACAGGGCCCTTTAATGAAAAACTGTTTTTT.

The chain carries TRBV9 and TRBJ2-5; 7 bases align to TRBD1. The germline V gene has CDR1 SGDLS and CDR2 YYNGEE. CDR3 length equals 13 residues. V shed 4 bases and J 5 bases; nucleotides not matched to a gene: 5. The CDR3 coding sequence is TGTGCCAGCAGCTCCAGACAGGGTGAGACCCAGTACTTC. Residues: CASSSRQGETQYF.

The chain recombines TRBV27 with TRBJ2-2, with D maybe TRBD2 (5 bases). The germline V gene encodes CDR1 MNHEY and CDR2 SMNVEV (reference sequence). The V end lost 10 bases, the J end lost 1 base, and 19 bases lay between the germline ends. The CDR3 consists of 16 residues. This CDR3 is CATSRRRSKNTGELFF. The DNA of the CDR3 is TGTGCCACCTCCCGGAGGAGGTCGAAGAACACCGGGGAGCTGTTTTTT.

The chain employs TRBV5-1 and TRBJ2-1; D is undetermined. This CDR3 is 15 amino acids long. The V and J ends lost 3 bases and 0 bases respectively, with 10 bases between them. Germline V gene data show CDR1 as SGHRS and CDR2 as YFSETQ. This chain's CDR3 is CASSSEPNSYNEQFF. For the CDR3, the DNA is TGCGCCAGCAGCTCCGAACCTAACTCCTACAATGAGCAGTTCTTC. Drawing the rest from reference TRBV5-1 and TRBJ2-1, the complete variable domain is KAGVTQTPRYLIKTRGQQVTLSCSPISGHRSVSWYQQTPGQGLQFLFEYFSETQRNKGNFPGRFSGRQFSNSRSEMNVSTLELGDSALYLCASSSEPNSYNEQFFGPGTRLTVL.

CDR3 coding DNA: TGTGCCAGCAGCGTAGGCGAGACCCAGTACTTC. This codes for CASSVGETQYF. The V call is TRBV5-4, the J call TRBJ2-5, with D uncertain. The CDR3 runs 11 residues. The V end was cut by 4 bases, the J end by 5 bases, with 6 bases between. Looked up from germline, CDR1 is SGHNT and CDR2 is YYREEE (reference sequence).

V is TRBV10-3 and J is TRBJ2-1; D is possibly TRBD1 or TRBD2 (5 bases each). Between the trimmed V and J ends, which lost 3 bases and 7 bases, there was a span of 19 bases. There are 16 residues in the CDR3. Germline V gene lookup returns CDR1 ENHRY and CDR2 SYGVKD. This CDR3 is CAISDSRDRAGNEQFF. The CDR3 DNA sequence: TGTGCCATCAGTGACAGCCGGGACCGGGCAGGGAATGAGCAGTTCTTC.

The CDR3 DNA is TGTGCCAGCAGCTTAGAGACTCGATCCTCCTACGAGCAGTACTTC. This encodes CASSLETRSSYEQYF. The chain is built from TRBV7-9 and TRBJ2-7; D uncertain. Germline V CDR1 and CDR2: SEHNR, FQNEAQ (reference sequence). Trimming stripped 1 base from V and 0 bases from J, with 10 bases between. This CDR3 comprises 15 residues.

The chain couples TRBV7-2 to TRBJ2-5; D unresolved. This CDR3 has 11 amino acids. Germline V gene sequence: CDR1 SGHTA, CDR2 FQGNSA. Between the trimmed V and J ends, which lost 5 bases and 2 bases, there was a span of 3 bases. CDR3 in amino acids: CASSRQETQYF. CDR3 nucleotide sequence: TGTGCCAGCAGCCGACAAGAGACCCAGTACTTC.

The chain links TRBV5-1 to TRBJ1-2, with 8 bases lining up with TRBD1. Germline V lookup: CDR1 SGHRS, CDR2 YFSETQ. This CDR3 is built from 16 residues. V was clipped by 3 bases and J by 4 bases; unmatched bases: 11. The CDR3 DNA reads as TGCGCCAGCAGCTCCATCACGACAGGGGAGGGCTATGGCTACACCTTC. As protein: CASSSITTGEGYGYTF.

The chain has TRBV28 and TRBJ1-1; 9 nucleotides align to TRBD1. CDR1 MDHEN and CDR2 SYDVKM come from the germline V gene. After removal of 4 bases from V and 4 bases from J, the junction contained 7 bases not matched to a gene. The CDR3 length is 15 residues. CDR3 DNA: TGTGCCAGCAGTTCGGCGAAGGGACAGGGCACTGAAGCTTTCTTT. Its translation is CASSSAKGQGTEAFF.

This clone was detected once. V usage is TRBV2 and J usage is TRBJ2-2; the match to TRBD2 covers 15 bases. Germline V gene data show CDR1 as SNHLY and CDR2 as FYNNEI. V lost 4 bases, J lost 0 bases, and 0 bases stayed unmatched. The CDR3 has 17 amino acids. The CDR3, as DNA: TGTGCCAGCAGTGGGACTAGCGGGAGGGCGAACACCGGGGAGCTGTTTTTT. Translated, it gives CASSGTSGRANTGELFF.

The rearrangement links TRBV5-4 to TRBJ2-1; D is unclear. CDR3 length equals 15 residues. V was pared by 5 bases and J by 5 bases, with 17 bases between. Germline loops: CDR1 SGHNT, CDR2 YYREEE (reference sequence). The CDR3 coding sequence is TGTGCCAGCAGTTCCCCAGGACCGATACACAATGAGCAGTTCTTC. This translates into CASSSPGPIHNEQFF. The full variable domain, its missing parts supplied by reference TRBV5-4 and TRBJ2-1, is ETGVTQSPTHLIKTRGQQVTLRCSSQSGHNTVSWYQQALGQGPQFIFQYYREEENGRGNFPPRFSGLQFPNYSSELNVNALELDDSALYLCASSSPGPIHNEQFFGPGTRLTVL.

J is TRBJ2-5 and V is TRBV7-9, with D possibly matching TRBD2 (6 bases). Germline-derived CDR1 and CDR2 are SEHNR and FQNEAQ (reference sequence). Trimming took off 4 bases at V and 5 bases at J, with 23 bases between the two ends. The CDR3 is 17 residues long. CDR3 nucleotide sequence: TGTGCCAGCAGCTCAATCAGACTAGGACCAGTGGGGGAGACCCAGTACTTC. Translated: CASSSIRLGPVGETQYF.

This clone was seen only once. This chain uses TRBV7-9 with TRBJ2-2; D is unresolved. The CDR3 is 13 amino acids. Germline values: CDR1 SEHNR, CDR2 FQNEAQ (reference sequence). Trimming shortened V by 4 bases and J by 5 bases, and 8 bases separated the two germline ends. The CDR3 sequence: CASSWEWTGELFF. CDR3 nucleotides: TGTGCCAGCAGCTGGGAATGGACCGGGGAGCTGTTTTTT. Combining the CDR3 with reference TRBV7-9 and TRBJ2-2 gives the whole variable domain DTGVSQNPRHKITKRGQNVTFRCDPISEHNRLYWYRQTLGQGPEFLTYFQNEAQLEKSRLLSDRFSAERPKGSFSTLEIQRTEQGDSAMYLCASSWEWTGELFFGEGSRLTVL.

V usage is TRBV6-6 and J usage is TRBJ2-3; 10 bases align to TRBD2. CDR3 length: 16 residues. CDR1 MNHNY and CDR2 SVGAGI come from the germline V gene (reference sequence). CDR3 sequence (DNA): TGTGCGGGAGGGACTACTAGCGGGGAAAGCACAGATACGCAGTATTTT. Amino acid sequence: CAGGTTSGESTDTQYF.

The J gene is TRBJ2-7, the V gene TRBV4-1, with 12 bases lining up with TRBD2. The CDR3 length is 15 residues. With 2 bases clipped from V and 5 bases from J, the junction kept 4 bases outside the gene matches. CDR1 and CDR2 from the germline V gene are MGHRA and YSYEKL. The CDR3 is CASSQTSGRPHEQYF. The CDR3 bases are TGCGCCAGCAGCCAAACTAGCGGGAGGCCCCACGAGCAGTACTTC.

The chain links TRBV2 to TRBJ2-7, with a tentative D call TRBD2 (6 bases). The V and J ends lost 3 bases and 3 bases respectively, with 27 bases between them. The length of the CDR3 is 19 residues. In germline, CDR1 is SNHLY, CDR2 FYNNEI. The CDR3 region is CASSEEGRWRLIRGYEQYF. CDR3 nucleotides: TGTGCCAGCAGTGAGGAGGGCAGATGGCGACTAATCCGCGGCTACGAGCAGTACTTC.

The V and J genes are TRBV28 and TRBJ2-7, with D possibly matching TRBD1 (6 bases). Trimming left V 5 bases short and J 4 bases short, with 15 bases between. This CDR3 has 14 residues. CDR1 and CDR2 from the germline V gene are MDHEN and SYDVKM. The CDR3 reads CASSQGFAPYEQYF. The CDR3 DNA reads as TGTGCCAGCAGTCAGGGGTTTGCCCCTTACGAGCAGTACTTC.

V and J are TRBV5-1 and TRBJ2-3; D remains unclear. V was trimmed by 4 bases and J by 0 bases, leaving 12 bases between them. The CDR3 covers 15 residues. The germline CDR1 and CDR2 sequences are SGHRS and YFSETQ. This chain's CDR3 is CASSPQTTSTDTQYF. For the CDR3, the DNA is TGCGCCAGCAGCCCCCAAACTACTAGCACAGATACGCAGTATTTT.

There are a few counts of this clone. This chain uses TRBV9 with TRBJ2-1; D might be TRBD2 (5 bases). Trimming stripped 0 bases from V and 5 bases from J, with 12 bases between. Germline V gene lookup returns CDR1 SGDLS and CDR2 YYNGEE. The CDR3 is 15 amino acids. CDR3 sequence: CASSVGLAPDNEQFF. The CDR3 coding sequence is TGTGCCAGCAGCGTAGGTCTAGCCCCGGACAATGAGCAGTTCTTC.

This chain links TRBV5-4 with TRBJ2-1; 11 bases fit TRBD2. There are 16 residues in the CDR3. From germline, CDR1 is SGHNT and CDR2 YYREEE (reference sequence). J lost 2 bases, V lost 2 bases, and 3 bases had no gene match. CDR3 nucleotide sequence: TGTGCCAGCAGCTTTACTAGCGGGAGCACCTACAATGAGCAGTTCTTC. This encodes CASSFTSGSTYNEQFF.

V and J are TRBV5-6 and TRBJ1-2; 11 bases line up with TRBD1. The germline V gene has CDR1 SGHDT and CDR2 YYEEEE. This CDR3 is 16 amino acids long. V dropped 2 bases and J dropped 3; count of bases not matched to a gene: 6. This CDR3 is CASSFGPGQGDYGYTF. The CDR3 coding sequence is TGTGCCAGCAGCTTTGGACCGGGACAGGGGGACTATGGCTACACCTTC.

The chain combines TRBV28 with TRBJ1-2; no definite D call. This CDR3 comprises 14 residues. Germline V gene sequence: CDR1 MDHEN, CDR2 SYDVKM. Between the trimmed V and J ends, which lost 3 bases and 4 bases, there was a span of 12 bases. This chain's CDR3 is CASSFSVAGYGYTF. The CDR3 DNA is TGTGCCAGCAGTTTCTCGGTGGCGGGCTATGGCTACACCTTC.